The 30 T cell receptor beta chains below were found in one sample sequenced in a study of CD8+CD57+ T cells in acquired aplastic anemia. Selection for sequencing was limited to patients who had shown CD8+CD57+ cell expansion by flow cytometry. CDR3 and TCR beta VDJ profiling relied on a genomic DNA template. TCRdb used MiXCR to reprocess the reads, holding one entry per CDR3 protein. The table shows 170,000 or so distinct CDR3 sequences, with less than 50% occurring only once. The sequencing sample was made of sorted CD4+, CD8+, or CD8+CD57+ T cells (not recorded which) from PBMCs. These receptors originate from a human donor with aplastic anemia.

The chain recombines TRBV6-1 with TRBJ2-3; 8 positions agree with TRBD1. This CDR3 is 13 amino acids long. The J segment lost 2 bases and the V segment lost 6 bases, leaving 1 base of the junction unmatched. Germline loops: CDR1 MNHNS, CDR2 SASEGT. CDR3 nucleotides: TGTGCCAGCAGCCAGGGGGCCACAGATACGCAGTATTTT. This encodes CASSQGATDTQYF.

This chain connects TRBV12-3 or TRBV12-4 to TRBJ2-7; D unresolved. V shed 6 bases and J shed 1 base, with 13 bases lying between them. This CDR3 region has 14 residues. CDR3 sequence: CASRGGITSYEQYF. For the CDR3, the DNA is TGTGCCAGCAGAGGTGGGATTACATCCTACGAGCAGTACTTC.

Comments on this clonotype: At one end, the junction sequence differs from germline, possibly due to a read error. This chain links TRBV25-1 with TRBJ1-1; D gene uncertain. The germline V gene encodes CDR1 MGHDK and CDR2 SYGVNS. This CDR3 contains 12 residues. CDR3 bases: TGTGCCAGCGGACCGGGGAACACTGAAGCTTCCTTT. It specifies CASGPGNTEASF.

CDR3 protein: CASNQARGEQYF. The DNA of the CDR3 is TGTGCCAGCAACCAGGCCAGAGGCGAGCAGTACTTC. This rearrangement joins TRBV3-1 to TRBJ2-7; no clear D gene. The V and J ends lost 7 bases and 6 bases respectively, with 13 bases between them. The CDR3 sequence is 12 residues long. Germline CDR1 is LGHDT and CDR2 is YNNKEL (reference sequence).

This clonotype has a count of ten or more. V and J are TRBV5-1 and TRBJ2-2; D assignment may be TRBD1 or TRBD2 (5 bases each). This CDR3 spans 14 amino acids. Per the germline V gene, CDR1 is SGHRS and CDR2 is YFSETQ. The V gene lost 2 bases and the J gene lost 6 bases, with 11 bases spanning the gap. CDR3 amino acids: CASSFEGTPGELFF. The CDR3 nucleotides are TGCGCCAGCAGCTTTGAGGGGACCCCCGGGGAGCTGTTTTTT.

This clonotype was recorded at least ten times. The rearrangement uses TRBV29-1 and TRBJ2-7, with 11 bases that match TRBD1. This CDR3 spans 14 amino acids. Looked up from germline, CDR1 is SQVTM and CDR2 is ANQGSEA. Trimming at V came to 4 bases and at J to 0 bases, leaving 2 bases not matched to a gene. This CDR3 is CSVAGQGASYEQYF. As DNA, the CDR3 is TGCAGCGTTGCCGGACAGGGGGCCTCCTACGAGCAGTACTTC.

This clonotype was seen at least ten times. This chain joins TRBV5-1 and TRBJ2-1; the D is unclear. The CDR3 has 11 residues. Germline V gene sequence: CDR1 SGHRS, CDR2 YFSETQ. V dropped 4 bases and J dropped 7 bases, with 6 bases sitting between them. CDR3: CASSIGNEQFF. The CDR3 bases are TGCGCCAGCAGCATAGGGAATGAGCAGTTCTTC. Complete variable domain (other parts from reference TRBV5-1 and TRBJ2-1): KAGVTQTPRYLIKTRGQQVTLSCSPISGHRSVSWYQQTPGQGLQFLFEYFSETQRNKGNFPGRFSGRQFSNSRSEMNVSTLELGDSALYLCASSIGNEQFFGPGTRLTVL.

The rearrangement joins TRBV2 to TRBJ1-2, with D perhaps TRBD1 (6 bases). The CDR3 is 15 residues long. The germline V gene has CDR1 SNHLY and CDR2 FYNNEI. The germline V and J ends were trimmed by 2 bases and 2 bases, with 12 bases remaining between them. In DNA form, the CDR3 reads TGTGCCAGCAGTGAAAGCTGGGGGCAGAACTATGGCTACACCTTC. Its translation is CASSESWGQNYGYTF.

This clonotype was counted many times. The genes are TRBV12-3 or TRBV12-4 and TRBJ2-7; a possible D gene is TRBD2 (6 bases). The length of the CDR3 is 16 residues. Trimming stripped 6 bases from V and 5 bases from J, with 23 bases between. This CDR3 is CASSPVRTTGLNEQYF. The DNA of the CDR3 is TGTGCCAGCAGCCCAGTGAGGACTACTGGCCTGAACGAGCAGTACTTC.

V and J are TRBV2 and TRBJ2-3; D remains unclear. The germline V gene encodes CDR1 SNHLY and CDR2 FYNNEI. This CDR3 region has 14 residues. The germline V and J ends were trimmed by 4 bases and 2 bases, with 10 bases remaining between them. The CDR3 reads CASSVTIVTDTQYF. The CDR3 nucleotides read TGTGCCAGCAGTGTAACCATAGTCACAGATACGCAGTATTTT.

Note on this clonotype: It may be a read error: a sequence one base away is much more abundant. Given the absence of the conserved phenylalanine or tryptophan at the CDR3 end, a read error is likely. The chain links TRBV9 to TRBJ2-1; tentatively, D is TRBD1 or TRBD2 (6 bases each). Germline CDR1 reads SGDLS; CDR2 reads YYNGEE. Trimming cost V 3 bases and J 8 bases, with 12 bases left between them. This CDR3 spans 13 amino acids. CDR3 sequence: CASSGLRGHEQFS. CDR3 bases: TGTGCCAGCAGCGGCCTCCGGGGGCATGAGCAGTTCTCC.

The table lists this clonotype with a few counts. This chain links TRBV6-5 with TRBJ2-2; TRBD2 matches 9 bases. From germline, CDR1 is MNHEY and CDR2 SVGAGI. V dropped 1 base and J dropped 3; count of bases not matched to a gene: 6. The CDR3 loop spans 17 amino acids. The CDR3: CASSYFATSGYTGELFF. DNA of the CDR3: TGTGCCAGCAGTTACTTCGCGACTAGCGGTTACACCGGGGAGCTGTTTTTT.

This clonotype has at least ten counts. The chain is built from TRBV24-1 and TRBJ2-3, with TRBD2 identical over 7 bases. The V gene's germline CDR1 is KGHDR and CDR2 SFDVKD. This CDR3 is 15 amino acids long. Trimming cost V 12 bases and J 0 bases; bases outside gene matches: 11. CDR3 protein: CASRGTTLSTDTQYF. The CDR3 nucleotides read TGTGCCTCCCGTGGGACTACCCTCAGCACAGATACGCAGTATTTT.

A note on this clonotype: At one boundary the junction diverges from the germline segment, which might be a read error. V gene TRBV2 combines with J gene TRBJ2-5; a weak D match, TRBD2 (5 bases). The germline V gene has CDR1 SNHLY and CDR2 FYNNEI. This CDR3 is built from 17 residues. Here the CDR3 DNA reads TGTGCCAGCCCAGGAGAGGGTGGTGGGAGTCGTGAAGAGGCCCAGTACTTC. Translated: CASPGEGGGSREEAQYF.

This clonotype turned up a few times. CDR3 bases: TGTGCCAGCAGTTACGCTAAGGTTCCCCTCTACGAGCAGTACTTC. Protein product: CASSYAKVPLYEQYF. The chain recombines TRBV6-5 with TRBJ2-7; no clear D. The length of the CDR3 is 15 residues. V was cut by 2 bases and J by 3 bases, with 14 bases left in between. Germline V gene data show CDR1 as MNHEY and CDR2 as SVGAGI.

The chain employs TRBV6-1 and TRBJ1-2; a possible D gene is TRBD1 (5 bases). CDR3 length: 13 residues. Germline-derived CDR1 and CDR2 are MNHNS and SASEGT. Trimming cost V 4 bases and J 5 bases, with 11 bases left between them. As DNA, the CDR3 is TGTGCCAGCAGTGGCGGGACGGCGTATGGCTACACCTTC. It specifies CASSGGTAYGYTF.

The chain couples TRBV19 to TRBJ1-2; D perhaps matches TRBD1 (6 bases). The CDR3 has 13 residues. The V end lost 6 bases, the J end lost 7 bases, and 15 bases lay between the germline ends. Germline V CDR1 and CDR2: LNHDA, SQIVND (reference sequence). The CDR3 spells CASSSGTRGGYTF. The CDR3 DNA sequence: TGTGCCAGTAGCTCCGGGACACGGGGTGGCTACACCTTC.

This chain links TRBV15 with TRBJ1-2; 9 bases align to TRBD1. This CDR3 spans 15 amino acids. CDR1 and CDR2 from the germline V gene are LNHNV and YYDKDF (reference sequence). The V and J ends lost 5 bases and 5 bases, in that order; junction bases with no gene match: 9. The CDR3 here is CATSDRTGVLYGYTF. The CDR3 region has the DNA TGTGCCACCAGCGATCGGACAGGGGTGTTGTATGGCTACACCTTC.

Many counts were recorded for this clonotype. V and J are TRBV6-1 and TRBJ2-7; D possibly corresponds to TRBD2 (5 bases). Germline V lookup: CDR1 MNHNS, CDR2 SASEGT. Trimming cost V 6 bases and J 2 bases, with 5 bases left between them. The CDR3 totals 11 residues. As DNA, the CDR3 is TGTGCCAGCAGGGAGGCCTACGAGCAGTACTTC. Protein product: CASREAYEQYF.

The chain combines TRBV5-4 with TRBJ2-1; 14 positions agree with TRBD2. This CDR3 has 16 amino acids. CDR1 and CDR2 from the germline V gene are SGHNT and YYREEE (reference sequence). Trimming cost V 4 bases and J 5 bases; bases outside gene matches: 5. The CDR3, as DNA: TGTGCCAGCAGCGTGACTAGCGGGAGGGCCAACAATGAGCAGTTCTTC. It yields the protein CASSVTSGRANNEQFF.

The sample holds many counts of this clonotype. This chain uses TRBV10-1 with TRBJ1-5; 8 bases agree with TRBD1. The CDR3 runs 15 residues. The germline V gene has CDR1 WNHNN and CDR2 SYGVQD (reference sequence). V lost 11 bases and J lost 2; bases outside the gene matches: 11. DNA for the CDR3: TGCGCCGGCGTGTCCAGGGGGCTTGGCAATCAGCCCCAGCATTTT. Amino acid sequence: CAGVSRGLGNQPQHF.

This clonotype was recorded many times. The rearrangement joins TRBV5-1 to TRBJ2-1, with D perhaps TRBD2 (5 bases). Trimming removed 0 bases from V and 10 bases from J, with 14 bases in between. The length of the CDR3 is 14 residues. The germline V gene has CDR1 SGHRS and CDR2 YFSETQ. The CDR3 reads CASSLGHGVMEQFF. CDR3 DNA sequence: TGCGCCAGCAGCTTGGGGCACGGGGTCATGGAGCAGTTCTTC.

The sample holds one count of this clonotype. CDR3 residues: CASSPITGGTEAFF. CDR3 in DNA: TGTGCCAGCAGCCCTATAACAGGGGGAACTGAAGCTTTCTTT. The chain couples TRBV25-1 to TRBJ1-1; 8 bases are a match to TRBD1. CDR3 size: 14 residues. V lost 6 bases, J lost 5 bases, and 8 bases stayed unmatched. Looked up from germline, CDR1 is MGHDK and CDR2 is SYGVNS.

Many counts were recorded for this clonotype. The V and J genes are TRBV4-2 and TRBJ1-4; weak D call: TRBD1 (6 bases). This CDR3 is built from 18 residues. Trimming removed 4 bases at V and 5 bases at J, with 23 bases between. Germline assignment: CDR1 LGHNA and CDR2 YNFKEQ. The CDR3 spells CASSPQPDRLIRNEKLFF. The CDR3 bases are TGTGCCAGCAGCCCCCAGCCGGACAGACTGATACGAAATGAAAAACTGTTTTTT.

This chain links TRBV11-1 with TRBJ2-4, with 8 positions matching TRBD1. Looked up from germline, CDR1 is SGHAT and CDR2 is FQDESV (reference sequence). Trimming at V came to 5 bases and at J to 8 bases, leaving 8 bases not matched to a gene. This CDR3 has 14 residues. The CDR3 region has the DNA TGTGCCAGCAGCCCCTCGACAGGGGAGGACATTCAGTACTTC. This gives the protein CASSPSTGEDIQYF.

This clonotype was detected a few times. The gene calls are TRBV6-1 and TRBJ1-2; no clear D. Germline V gene lookup returns CDR1 MNHNS and CDR2 SASEGT. V was trimmed by 6 bases and J by 5 bases, leaving 22 bases between them. This CDR3 contains 16 residues. CDR3 residues: CASSRAPGPDDYGYTF. The CDR3 nucleotides are TGTGCCAGCAGCCGAGCCCCCGGACCAGATGATTATGGCTACACCTTC.

The gene calls are TRBV6-1 and TRBJ1-2; D gene unclear. Trimming took 10 bases from V and 10 from J, leaving 22 bases between them. The CDR3 runs 13 residues. CDR1 MNHNS and CDR2 SASEGT come from the germline V gene. This CDR3 is CATSLTFPRDYTF. Here the CDR3 DNA reads TGTGCCACGAGCTTGACATTTCCGCGGGACTACACCTTC.

V gene TRBV20-1 combines with J gene TRBJ2-7; D is perhaps TRBD1 or TRBD2 (6 bases each). Germline V gene sequence: CDR1 DFQATT, CDR2 SNEGSKA (reference sequence). Trimming removed 5 bases at V and 2 bases at J, with 10 bases between. CDR3 length: 12 amino acids. The CDR3 sequence is CSAEGGTYEQYF. CDR3 nucleotides: TGCAGTGCTGAGGGGGGTACCTACGAGCAGTACTTC.

V gene TRBV25-1 combines with J gene TRBJ1-2; tentatively, D is TRBD1 (5 bases). This CDR3 comprises 14 residues. Deletions cut 1 base from V and 7 bases from J, with 13 bases between. Per the germline V gene, CDR1 is MGHDK and CDR2 is SYGVNS. The CDR3 DNA reads TGTGCCAGCAGTGAATTCCGCTCAGGGCGTGGCTACACCTTC. Translation gives CASSEFRSGRGYTF.

The V and J genes are TRBV11-1 and TRBJ2-2; the D gene is possibly TRBD2 (6 bases). This CDR3 comprises 17 residues. V lost 2 bases, J lost 2 bases, and 15 bases lay in between. Germline V gene lookup returns CDR1 SGHAT and CDR2 FQDESV (reference sequence). This chain's CDR3 is CASSLRGIADNTGELFF. In DNA, the CDR3 is TGTGCCAGCAGCTTAAGGGGCATAGCGGACAACACCGGGGAGCTGTTTTTT. Full variable domain (rest looked up from reference TRBV11-1 and TRBJ2-2): EAEVAQSPRYKITEKSQAVAFWCDPISGHATLYWYRQILGQGPELLVQFQDESVVDDSQLPKDRFSAERLKGVDSTLKIQPAELGDSAMYLCASSLRGIADNTGELFFGEGSRLTVL.